Shown below are 6 T cell receptor beta chains from a single sample sequenced in a study of cytomegalovirus exposure and HLA in healthy donors. The PCR employed 60 Vbeta primers together with 13 Jbeta primers. Sequenced by immunoSEQ multiplex PCR; TCRdb stores in-frame clones only, minus some. In the table there are 100,000 to 150,000 clones, around 72% of which are singletons. The sample comprised PBMCs. The receptors derive from a man in his thirties or forties in good health and CMV-seronegative.

The chain recombines TRBV7-3 with TRBJ2-7, with TRBD1 identical over 9 bases. The V gene's germline CDR1 is SGHTA and CDR2 FQGTGA. The CDR3 has 14 residues. V shed 2 bases, J shed 5 bases, and the junction held 4 bases outside the gene matches. The CDR3 region has the DNA TGTGCCAGCAGCTTAGGGACAGGGTCCCACGAGCAGTACTTC. Amino acids: CASSLGTGSHEQYF.

This clone was observed a few times. The chain carries TRBV28 and TRBJ2-7; 8 positions agree with TRBD1. CDR1 is MDHEN, CDR2 SYDVKM, per germline. The CDR3 is 15 amino acids. V gave up 7 bases and J gave up 3 bases; unmatched junction bases: 11. CDR3 loop: CASMLAGQAFYEQYF. The CDR3 DNA follows: TGTGCCAGCATGCTGGCGGGACAGGCTTTCTACGAGCAGTACTTC. Full variable domain (outside the CDR3, taken from reference TRBV28 and TRBJ2-7): DVKVTQSSRYLVKRTGEKVFLECVQDMDHENMFWYRQDPGLGLRLIYFSYDVKMKEKGDIPEGYSVSREKKERFSLILESASTNQTSMYLCASMLAGQAFYEQYFGPGTRLTVT.

J is TRBJ2-3 and V is TRBV7-2, with 7 nucleotides matching TRBD2. The J segment lost 2 bases and the V segment lost 2 bases, leaving 13 bases of the junction unmatched. Per germline, CDR1 SGHTA and CDR2 FQGNSA. The CDR3 is 18 residues long. The CDR3 region is CASSLFVRAGILTDTQYF. DNA for the CDR3: TGTGCCAGCAGCTTATTTGTCCGAGCGGGGATCCTCACAGATACGCAGTATTTT. Combining the CDR3 with reference TRBV7-2 and TRBJ2-3 gives the whole variable domain GAGVSQSPSNKVTEKGKDVELRCDPISGHTALYWYRQSLGQGLEFLIYFQGNSAPDKSGLPSDRFSAERTGGSVSTLTIQRTQQEDSAVYLCASSLFVRAGILTDTQYFGPGTRLTVL.

The table lists this clone with a few counts. This sequence joins TRBV11-3 and TRBJ2-1; D is possibly TRBD2 (5 bases). V lost 5 bases and J 7 bases, leaving 24 bases between the germline ends. Germline values: CDR1 SGHNT, CDR2 YENEEA. This CDR3 is 17 amino acids long. The CDR3 sequence: CASSPRLGWGVGNEQFF. For the CDR3, the DNA is TGTGCCAGCAGCCCCAGATTAGGGTGGGGAGTGGGGAATGAGCAGTTCTTC. Drawing the rest from reference TRBV11-3 and TRBJ2-1, the complete variable domain is EAGVVQSPRYKIIEKKQPVAFWCNPISGHNTLYWYLQNLGQGPELLIRYENEEAVDDSQLPKDRFSAERLKGVDSTLKIQPAELGDSAVYLCASSPRLGWGVGNEQFFGPGTRLTVL.

The chain employs TRBV30 and TRBJ1-4; D unresolved. V was shortened by 1 base and J by 5 bases, with 5 bases between the two germline ends. CDR1 and CDR2 (germline): GTSNPN, SVGIG (reference sequence). The CDR3 is 12 amino acids. The CDR3 DNA sequence: TGTGCCTGGAGTGATATCAATGAAAAACTGTTTTTT. Translating it yields CAWSDINEKLFF.

This chain connects TRBV6-5 to TRBJ1-3; 9 bases map to TRBD1. CDR1 MNHEY and CDR2 SVGAGI come from the germline V gene. Unmatched junction bases numbered 5, after V lost 7 bases and J lost 4 bases. The CDR3 has 14 residues. In nucleotides, the CDR3 is TGTGCCAGCACCTACAGGGGGCTAGGAAACACCATATATTTT. Its protein is CASTYRGLGNTIYF.